Here is one T cell receptor (beta chain) with its context. The antigen is not known. This CDR3 comprises 13 residues. Germline CDR1 reads SGHTA; CDR2 reads FQGTGA. With 3 bases removed from V and 3 bases from J, the gap between germline ends came to 9 bases. The data belong to a study of T cell responses to AZD1222 COVID-19 vaccine. For the study at large: Second-dose recipients at about 4 or about 12 weeks were treated as one pooled group.

Regarding the study as a whole: At baseline, seropositivity was found in only a handful of AZD1222 recipients.

Only in-frame clones appear in the TCRdb table, and some are missing; sequencing was by immunoSEQ multiplex PCR. The data show about 200,000 clones, with 85% to 95% seen just once and over 1% held by the top ten. The chain uses TRBV7-3 and TRBJ2-7; D is uncertain. This material consisted of peripheral blood, taken on day 0 of AZD1222 vaccination. This TCR derives from an adult in good health. The CDR3 protein is CASSFGQSYEQYF. The CDR3 DNA reads TGTGCCAGCAGCTTCGGCCAGAGCTACGAGCAGTACTTC.